These T cell receptor beta chains were read from a single sample in a study of blood T cell repertoires in COVID-19. TCRdb's copy holds only in-frame clones and misses some; the assay was immunoSEQ multiplex PCR. The data contain approximately 200,000 clones, more than 70% of them singletons. The sequenced sample consisted of PBMCs or T cells enriched from blood (not recorded which). Receptor source: a woman in her 30s who had recovered from COVID-19. Both conserved end residues are part of each CDR3. A D gene is named only where the DNA matches it firmly. A clone size is listed for some rows: how often the clone was seen (once, few, many), or a class if it is expanded.

d_gene: TRBD2
j_gene: TRBJ2-3
abundance: NA
v_gene: TRBV7-9
CDR3nt: TGTGCCAGCAGCTTAGTCGGGAGGGGCACAGATACGCAGTATTTT
CDR3aa: CASSLVGRGTDTQYF

d_gene: NA
j_gene: TRBJ2-7
abundance: NA
v_gene: TRBV3-1/TRBV3-2
CDR3nt: TGTGCCAGCAGCCAAAATAGTCGCGAGCAGTACTTC
CDR3aa: CASSQNSREQYF

d_gene: NA
j_gene: TRBJ1-4
abundance: NA
v_gene: TRBV6-5
CDR3nt: TGTGCCAGCAGTATTACAGAACCAACTAATGAAAAACTGTTTTTT
CDR3aa: CASSITEPTNEKLFF

d_gene: TRBD1
j_gene: TRBJ2-7
abundance: NA
v_gene: TRBV19
CDR3nt: TGTGCCAGTAGTCGACAGGGGGATAACTACGAGCAGTACTTC
CDR3aa: CASSRQGDNYEQYF

d_gene: TRBD1
j_gene: TRBJ1-3
abundance: NA
v_gene: TRBV11-2
CDR3nt: TGTGCCAGTCGTGCCGGGACAGGGTGGTCTGGAAACACCATATATTTT
CDR3aa: CASRAGTGWSGNTIYF

d_gene: NA
j_gene: TRBJ1-3
abundance: NA
v_gene: TRBV6-6
CDR3nt: TGTGCCAGCAGTTACAACACCGACAGAGGAAACACCATATATTTT
CDR3aa: CASSYNTDRGNTIYF

d_gene: NA
j_gene: TRBJ2-7
abundance: NA
v_gene: TRBV19
CDR3nt: TGTGCCAGTAGTATCGGACCGGGATCCACCTACGAGCAGTACTTC
CDR3aa: CASSIGPGSTYEQYF

d_gene: TRBD2
j_gene: TRBJ2-2
abundance: NA
v_gene: TRBV7-8
CDR3nt: TGTGCCAGCAGCTTAGTCGCAAGCGGGAGGGCCGGGGCCGGGGAGCTGTTTTTT
CDR3aa: CASSLVASGRAGAGELFF

d_gene: NA
j_gene: TRBJ1-3
abundance: NA
v_gene: TRBV28
CDR3nt: TGTGCCAGCAGTTTACCCCCTTCCGGAAACACCATATATTTT
CDR3aa: CASSLPPSGNTIYF

d_gene: TRBD1
j_gene: TRBJ1-5
abundance: NA
v_gene: TRBV5-8
CDR3nt: TGTGCCAGCAGCTTTGGGGACAGCCTTCATCAGCCCCAGCATTTT
CDR3aa: CASSFGDSLHQPQHF

d_gene: NA
j_gene: TRBJ1-4
abundance: NA
v_gene: TRBV28
CDR3nt: TGTGCCAGCTGCTTAAGTAGCCTTGGTGAAAAACTGTTTTTT
CDR3aa: CASCLSSLGEKLFF

d_gene: TRBD1
j_gene: TRBJ2-7
abundance: NA
v_gene: TRBV6-5
CDR3nt: TGTGCCAGCACTTTACCGGGACAGGGATCCTACGAGCAGTACTTC
CDR3aa: CASTLPGQGSYEQYF

d_gene: TRBD2
j_gene: TRBJ2-7
abundance: once
v_gene: TRBV10-3
CDR3nt: TGTGCCATCAGCCGGGAGGGCTATTACGAGCAGTACTTC
CDR3aa: CAISREGYYEQYF

d_gene: NA
j_gene: TRBJ1-5
abundance: NA
v_gene: TRBV4-1
CDR3nt: TGCGCCAGCAGCCAAGGCCGCGGTAATCAGCCCCAGCATTTT
CDR3aa: CASSQGRGNQPQHF

d_gene: TRBD2
j_gene: TRBJ2-7
abundance: NA
v_gene: TRBV6-6
CDR3nt: TGTGCCAGCAGCCTAACCGGGACTAGGAACTACGAGCAGTACTTC
CDR3aa: CASSLTGTRNYEQYF

d_gene: NA
j_gene: TRBJ1-4
abundance: NA
v_gene: TRBV7-2
CDR3nt: TGTGCCAGCAGCCCCTATGAAGGGGCTATGACTAATGAAAAACTGTTTTTT
CDR3aa: CASSPYEGAMTNEKLFF

d_gene: NA
j_gene: TRBJ2-3
abundance: NA
v_gene: TRBV9
CDR3nt: TGTGCCAGCAGCGTCCAGCGGTCCACAGATACGCAGTATTTT
CDR3aa: CASSVQRSTDTQYF

d_gene: TRBD2
j_gene: TRBJ2-3
abundance: few
v_gene: TRBV6-5
CDR3nt: TGTGCCAGCACCGAGGGTAGCGGGAGTTCAGATACGCAGTATTTT
CDR3aa: CASTEGSGSSDTQYF

d_gene: NA
j_gene: TRBJ1-4
abundance: NA
v_gene: TRBV28
CDR3nt: TGTGCCAGCAGTTCATTGCGGGCCGCCGGTGAAAAACTGTTTTTT
CDR3aa: CASSSLRAAGEKLFF